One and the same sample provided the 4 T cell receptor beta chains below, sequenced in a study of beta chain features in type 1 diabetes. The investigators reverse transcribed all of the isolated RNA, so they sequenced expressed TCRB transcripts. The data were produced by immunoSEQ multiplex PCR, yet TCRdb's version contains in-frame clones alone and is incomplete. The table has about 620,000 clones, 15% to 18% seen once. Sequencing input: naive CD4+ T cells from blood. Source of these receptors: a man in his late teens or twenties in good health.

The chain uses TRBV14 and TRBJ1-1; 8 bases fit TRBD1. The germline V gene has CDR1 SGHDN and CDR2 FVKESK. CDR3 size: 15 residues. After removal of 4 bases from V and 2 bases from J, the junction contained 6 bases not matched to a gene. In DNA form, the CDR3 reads TGTGCCAGCAGCCGATTAGGACAGGGCAACACTGAAGCTTTCTTT. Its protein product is CASSRLGQGNTEAFF.

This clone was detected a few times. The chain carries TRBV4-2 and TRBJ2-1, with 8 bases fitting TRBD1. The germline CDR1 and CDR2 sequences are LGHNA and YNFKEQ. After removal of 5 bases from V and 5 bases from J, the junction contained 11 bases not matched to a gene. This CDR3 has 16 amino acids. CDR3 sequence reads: CASSKTGTGPNNEQFF. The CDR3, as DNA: TGTGCCAGCAGCAAAACCGGGACAGGACCTAACAATGAGCAGTTCTTC.

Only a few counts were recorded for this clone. The CDR3 DNA reads TGTGCCTGGAGTGTGATTAACTATGGCTACACCTTC. Translation gives CAWSVINYGYTF. This chain connects TRBV30 to TRBJ1-2; no firm D call. V gave up 0 bases and J gave up 1 base, with 3 bases separating them. Germline V gene sequence: CDR1 GTSNPN, CDR2 SVGIG (reference sequence). The CDR3 is 12 residues long.

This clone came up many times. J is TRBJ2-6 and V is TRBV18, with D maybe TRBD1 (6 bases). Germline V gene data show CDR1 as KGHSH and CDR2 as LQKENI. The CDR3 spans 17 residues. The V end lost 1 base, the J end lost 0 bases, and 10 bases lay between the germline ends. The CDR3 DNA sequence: TGTGCCAGCTCACCACTACAGGGTTACTCTGGGGCCAACGTCCTGACTTTC. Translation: CASSPLQGYSGANVLTF.